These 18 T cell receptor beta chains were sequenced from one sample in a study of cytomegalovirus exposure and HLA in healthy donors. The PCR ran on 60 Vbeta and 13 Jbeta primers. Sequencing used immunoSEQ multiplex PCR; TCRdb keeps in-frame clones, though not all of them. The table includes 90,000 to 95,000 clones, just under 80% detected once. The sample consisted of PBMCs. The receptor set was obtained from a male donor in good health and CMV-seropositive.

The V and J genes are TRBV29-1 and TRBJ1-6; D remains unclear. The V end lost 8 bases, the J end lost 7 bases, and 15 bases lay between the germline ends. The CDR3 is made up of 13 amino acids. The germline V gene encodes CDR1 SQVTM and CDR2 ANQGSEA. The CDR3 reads CSPEGRRNSPLHF. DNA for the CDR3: TGCAGCCCCGAAGGTCGGAGGAATTCACCCCTCCACTTT. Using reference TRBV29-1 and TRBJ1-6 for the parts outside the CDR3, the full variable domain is SAVISQKPSRDICQRGTSLTIQCQVDSQVTMMFWYRQQPGQSLTLIATANQGSEATYESGFVIDKFPISRPNLTFSTLTVSNMSPEDSSIYLCSPEGRRNSPLHFGNGTRLTVT.

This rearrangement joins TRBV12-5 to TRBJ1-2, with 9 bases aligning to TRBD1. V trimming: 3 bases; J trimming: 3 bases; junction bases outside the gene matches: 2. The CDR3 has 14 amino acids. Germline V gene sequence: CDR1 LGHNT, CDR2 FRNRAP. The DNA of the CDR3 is TGTGCTAGTGGTTTTCGGGACAGGGACTATGGCTACACCTTC. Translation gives CASGFRDRDYGYTF.

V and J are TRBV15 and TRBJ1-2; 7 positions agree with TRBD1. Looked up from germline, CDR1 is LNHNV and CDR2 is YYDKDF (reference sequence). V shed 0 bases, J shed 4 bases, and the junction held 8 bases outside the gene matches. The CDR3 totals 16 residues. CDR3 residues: CATSRDRSGQSYGYTF. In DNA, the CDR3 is TGTGCCACCAGCAGAGATCGGTCGGGACAGAGCTATGGCTACACCTTC.

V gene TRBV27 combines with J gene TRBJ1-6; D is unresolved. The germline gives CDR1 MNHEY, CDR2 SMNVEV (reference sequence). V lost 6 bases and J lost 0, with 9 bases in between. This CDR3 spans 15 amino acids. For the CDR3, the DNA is TGTGCCAGCAGCCTACAGAGCTCCTATAATTCACCCCTCCACTTT. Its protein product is CASSLQSSYNSPLHF.

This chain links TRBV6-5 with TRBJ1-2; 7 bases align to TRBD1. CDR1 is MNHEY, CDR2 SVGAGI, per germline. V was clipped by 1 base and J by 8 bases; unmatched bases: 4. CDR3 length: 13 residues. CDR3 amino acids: CASSYLTGEGYTF. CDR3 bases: TGTGCCAGCAGTTACTTAACAGGGGAGGGCTACACCTTC.

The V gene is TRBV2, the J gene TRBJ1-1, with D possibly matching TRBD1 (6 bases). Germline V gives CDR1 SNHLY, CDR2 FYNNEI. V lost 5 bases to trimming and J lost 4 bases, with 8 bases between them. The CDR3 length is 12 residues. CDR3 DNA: TGTGCCAGCAGTACACAGGGCACTGAAGCTTTCTTT. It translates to CASSTQGTEAFF.

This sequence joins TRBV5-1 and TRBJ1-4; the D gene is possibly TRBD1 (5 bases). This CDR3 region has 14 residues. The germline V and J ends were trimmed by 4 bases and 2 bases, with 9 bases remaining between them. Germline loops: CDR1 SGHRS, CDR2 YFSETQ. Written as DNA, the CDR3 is TGCGCCAGCAGCAGCGGGGGTACTAATGAAAAACTGTTTTTT. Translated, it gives CASSSGGTNEKLFF.

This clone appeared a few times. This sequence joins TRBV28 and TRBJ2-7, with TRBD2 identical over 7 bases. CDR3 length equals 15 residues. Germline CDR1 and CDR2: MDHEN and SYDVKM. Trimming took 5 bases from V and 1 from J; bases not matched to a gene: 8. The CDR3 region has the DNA TGTGCCAGCAGTCCTCAGGGCGGGAGTTCCTACGAGCAGTACTTC. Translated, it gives CASSPQGGSSYEQYF.

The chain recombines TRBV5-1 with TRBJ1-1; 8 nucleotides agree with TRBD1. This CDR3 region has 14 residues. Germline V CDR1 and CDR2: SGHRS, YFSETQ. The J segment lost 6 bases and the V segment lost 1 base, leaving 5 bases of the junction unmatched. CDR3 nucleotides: TGCGCCAGCAGCTTGAGGACAGGGTCCGCTGAAGCTTTCTTT. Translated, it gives CASSLRTGSAEAFF. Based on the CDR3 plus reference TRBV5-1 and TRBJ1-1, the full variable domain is KAGVTQTPRYLIKTRGQQVTLSCSPISGHRSVSWYQQTPGQGLQFLFEYFSETQRNKGNFPGRFSGRQFSNSRSEMNVSTLELGDSALYLCASSLRTGSAEAFFGQGTRLTVV.

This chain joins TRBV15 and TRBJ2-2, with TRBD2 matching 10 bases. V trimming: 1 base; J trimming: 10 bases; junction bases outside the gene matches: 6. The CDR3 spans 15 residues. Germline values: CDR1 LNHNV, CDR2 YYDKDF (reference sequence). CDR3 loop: CATSRVLAGPTELFF. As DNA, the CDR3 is TGTGCCACCAGCAGAGTACTAGCGGGACCTACGGAGCTGTTTTTT.

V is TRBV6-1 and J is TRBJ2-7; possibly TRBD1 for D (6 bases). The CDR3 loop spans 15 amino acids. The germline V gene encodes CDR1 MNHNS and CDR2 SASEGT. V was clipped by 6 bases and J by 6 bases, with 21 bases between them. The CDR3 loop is CASRTTGSGASEQYF. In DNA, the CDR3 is TGTGCCAGCAGGACCACAGGGAGTGGTGCCTCCGAGCAGTACTTC.

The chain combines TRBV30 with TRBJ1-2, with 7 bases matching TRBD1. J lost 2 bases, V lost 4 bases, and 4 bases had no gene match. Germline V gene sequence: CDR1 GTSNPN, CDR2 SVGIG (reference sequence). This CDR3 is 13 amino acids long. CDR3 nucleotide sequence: TGTGCCTGGACCCCGGGACAGAACTATGGCTACACCTTC. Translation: CAWTPGQNYGYTF.

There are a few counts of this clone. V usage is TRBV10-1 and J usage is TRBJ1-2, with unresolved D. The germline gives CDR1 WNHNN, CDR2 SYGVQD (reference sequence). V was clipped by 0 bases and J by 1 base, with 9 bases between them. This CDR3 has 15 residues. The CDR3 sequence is CASSESRFLNYGYTF. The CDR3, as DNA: TGCGCCAGCAGTGAGTCCCGGTTCCTTAACTATGGCTACACCTTC.

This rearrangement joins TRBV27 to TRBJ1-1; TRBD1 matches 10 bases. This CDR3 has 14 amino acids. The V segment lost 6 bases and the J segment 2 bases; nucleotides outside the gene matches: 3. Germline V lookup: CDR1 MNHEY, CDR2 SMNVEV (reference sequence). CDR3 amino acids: CASRGDRGNTEAFF. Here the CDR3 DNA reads TGTGCCAGCAGGGGGGACAGGGGAAACACTGAAGCTTTCTTT.

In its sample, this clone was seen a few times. CDR3 in DNA: TGTGCCAGCAGCCACAAGGGGGGGGGCTACAATGAGCAGTTCTTC. Amino acids: CASSHKGGGYNEQFF. The V gene is TRBV6-6, the J gene TRBJ2-1; tentatively, D is TRBD2 (7 bases). The germline V gene encodes CDR1 MNHNY and CDR2 SVGAGI (reference sequence). Deletions cut 6 bases from V and 3 bases from J, with 15 bases between. There are 15 residues in the CDR3.

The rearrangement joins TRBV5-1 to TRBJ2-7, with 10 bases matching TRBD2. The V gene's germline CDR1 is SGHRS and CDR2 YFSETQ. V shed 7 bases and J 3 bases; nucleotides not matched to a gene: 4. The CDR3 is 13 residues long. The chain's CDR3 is CASSLAGVYEQYF. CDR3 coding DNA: TGCGCCAGCTCTCTAGCGGGGGTCTACGAGCAGTACTTC.

Here the CDR3 DNA reads TGTGCCAGCAGTTTCCCCTCTACAGGGGTGTTGAGCAATCAGCCCCAGCATTTT. It yields the protein CASSFPSTGVLSNQPQHF. The V and J genes are TRBV28 and TRBJ1-5, with TRBD1 matching 7 bases. Trimming took 3 bases from V and 1 from J; bases not matched to a gene: 12. Germline CDR1 and CDR2: MDHEN and SYDVKM. The CDR3 contains 18 residues.

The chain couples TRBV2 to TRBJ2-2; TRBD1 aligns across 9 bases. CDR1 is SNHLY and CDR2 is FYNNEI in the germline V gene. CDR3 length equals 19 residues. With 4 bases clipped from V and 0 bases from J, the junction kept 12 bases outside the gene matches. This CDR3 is CASSGDRVSSSANTGELFF. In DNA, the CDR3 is TGTGCCAGCAGTGGGGACAGGGTCAGCTCGTCCGCGAACACCGGGGAGCTGTTTTTT. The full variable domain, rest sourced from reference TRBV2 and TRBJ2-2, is EPEVTQTPSHQVTQMGQEVILRCVPISNHLYFYWYRQILGQKVEFLVSFYNNEISEKSEIFDDQFSVERPDGSNFTLKIRSTKLEDSAMYFCASSGDRVSSSANTGELFFGEGSRLTVL.